This T cell receptor (beta chain) was recorded in a study of read filtering for tumor transcriptome and immune sequencing. Study-wide background: Patients were 16 to 20 male and around 13 female, mean age 65.9 years, range roughly 45 to 85. Fewer than 10 patients were R-ISS I, roughly 17 were R-ISS II, roughly 7 were R-ISS III. Per sample, TCR-region reads ranged about 4.05 to 10.27 million by IR-seq, roughly 80 to 1,300 by RNA-seq. Whole-study findings and limits: The CD138-negative fraction was mixed bone marrow immune cells, not pure T cells.

The CDR3 is made up of 17 amino acids. The V segment lost 4 bases and the J segment 4 bases; nucleotides outside the gene matches: 13. Per germline, CDR1 SGHNT and CDR2 YYREEE (reference sequence). This clonotype occurred a few times. What it binds is unknown. From roughly 400 ng of RNA, a library with molecular barcoded alpha/delta and beta/gamma adaptors was made. TCRdb itself ran the reads through MiXCR, one entry per CDR3 protein. The profile shows 20,000 or so distinct CDR3 sequences, roughly 23% of them singletons. This TCR derives from a donor aged 40 or older with multiple myeloma. The rearrangement joins TRBV5-4 to TRBJ2-3; 9 nucleotides align to TRBD1. The sequenced sample consisted of a population of CD138-negative cells sorted from bone marrow. The CDR3 is CASSRPSVTGGPDTQYF. CDR3 in DNA: TGTGCCAGCAGCCGACCCTCCGTGACAGGGGGACCAGATACGCAGTATTTT.